This TCR beta chain is drawn from a study of cytomegalovirus exposure and HLA in healthy donors. From germline, CDR1 is LGHNA and CDR2 YSLEER. This CDR3 is built from 15 residues. The ends were cut back, 4 bases at V and 2 bases at J, with 14 bases in the middle. 60 Vbeta and 13 Jbeta primers were used in PCR. Profiling relied on immunoSEQ multiplex PCR, and the TCRdb table lists in-frame clones only, not all of them. This table holds 36,000 or so clones, 75% to 85% found once. Sequenced material: PBMCs. The chain joins TRBV4-3 to TRBJ2-5; the D gene is possibly TRBD2 (7 bases). The receptor was isolated from a woman under 30 in good health and CMV-seronegative. The CDR3 loop reads CASSPQRGGQETQYF. The DNA of the CDR3 is TGCGCCAGCAGCCCCCAAAGGGGGGGGCAAGAGACCCAGTACTTC.